Listed below are T cell receptor beta chains from one sample, sequenced in a study of shared clonotypes between healthy human individuals. TCRdb keeps only in-frame clones here, not all; method: immunoSEQ multiplex PCR. The table has hundreds of thousands of clones, about 96% seen once. Sequencing was done on a sample of naive CD8+ T cells sorted from blood. Receptors were obtained from a man between 25 and 39 years old in good health. Both conserved end residues are part of each CDR3. D genes are given only for firm matches. Some rows mark clone size as missing; the rest say once, few, many or name a class of expanded clone.

size	J	D	V	DNA	CDR3
-	TRBJ2-7	TRBD2	TRBV27	TGTGCCAGCAGTTTCTGGGCTAGCGGCTCCTACGAGCAGTACTTC	CASSFWASGSYEQYF
-	TRBJ2-7	-	TRBV15	TGTGCCACCAGCACGCGAAGCACGACACGGTTCGCCTACGAGCAGTACTTC	CATSTRSTTRFAYEQYF
-	TRBJ2-1	TRBD1	TRBV7-3	TGTGCCAGCAGCCCCACAGGGGCCAATGAGCAGTTCTTC	CASSPTGANEQFF
-	TRBJ2-7	-	TRBV28	TGTGCCAGCACTCCAAGAGGACACCACTACGAGCAGTACTTC	CASTPRGHHYEQYF
-	TRBJ2-5	TRBD1	TRBV5-5	TGTGCCAGCAGGAGGGACAGCGCGTACCAAGAGACCCAGTACTTC	CASRRDSAYQETQYF
-	TRBJ1-4	TRBD1	TRBV2	TGTGCCAGCAGATCCAACAGGGGGAGCAATGAAAAACTGTTTTTT	CASRSNRGSNEKLFF
once	TRBJ2-3	TRBD2	TRBV2	TGTGCCAGCAGTGAAGTAGCGGGAGGAAGCACAGATACGCAGTATTTT	CASSEVAGGSTDTQYF
once	TRBJ2-7	TRBD2	TRBV27	TGTGCCAGCAGTGAGAGCGGGACTCACTACGAGCAGTACTTC	CASSESGTHYEQYF
-	TRBJ1-4	-	TRBV29-1	TGCAGCGTTGAAGATCCTCAAACAGAAGGGCTGACTAATGAAAAACTGTTTTTT	CSVEDPQTEGLTNEKLFF
-	TRBJ1-1	-	TRBV29-1	TGCAGCGTTGAAGGGGTTTCGGGTGAAGCTTTCTTT	CSVEGVSGEAFF
-	TRBJ2-7	-	TRBV6-1	TGTGCCAGCAGTCCATCGGAGGGGTGGACGGGGGAGCAGTACTTC	CASSPSEGWTGEQYF
once	TRBJ2-7	-	TRBV15	TGTGCCACCAGCAGGGACAGAAGTTACGAGCAGTACTTC	CATSRDRSYEQYF
-	TRBJ1-4	-	TRBV27	TGTGCCAGCAGTTTTCTTCGGGGGGCGAATGAAAAACTGTTTTTT	CASSFLRGANEKLFF
-	TRBJ2-1	-	TRBV5-6	TGTGCCAGCAGCTTGGGGGGGCTCTTAGGCAATGAGCAGTTCTTC	CASSLGGLLGNEQFF
-	TRBJ2-1	-	TRBV29-1	TGCAGCGTTTGGGCAGACATCGCTCCGGATGAGCAGTTCTTC	CSVWADIAPDEQFF
-	TRBJ2-2	-	TRBV7-8	TGTGCCAGCTCCGTTCCGGGGTCCACCGGGGAGCTGTTTTTT	CASSVPGSTGELFF
-	TRBJ2-1	-	TRBV15	TGTGCCACCAGCAGATATAGCGGTTCCTACAATGAGCAGTTCTTC	CATSRYSGSYNEQFF
-	TRBJ2-3	TRBD2	TRBV4-2	TGTGCCAGCAGCCAGACTAGCGGGGTGGATACGCAGTATTTT	CASSQTSGVDTQYF
-	TRBJ1-1	-	TRBV10-3	TGTGCCATCTCCCTGGGAAGTATGAACACTGAAGCTTTCTTT	CAISLGSMNTEAFF
-	TRBJ2-7	TRBD1	TRBV7-9	TGTGCCAGCAGCTTAGAGGGACAGGGAGGACTCATATCCTACGAGCAGTACTTC	CASSLEGQGGLISYEQYF
-	TRBJ2-7	TRBD1	TRBV7-8	TGTGCCAGCAGCTTAAGGACAGGGGGCATCTACGAGCAGTACTTC	CASSLRTGGIYEQYF
-	TRBJ2-5	-	TRBV7-8	TGTGCCAGCAGCCCTCACAACAGGGAAGAGACCCAGTACTTC	CASSPHNREETQYF
few	TRBJ2-7	TRBD2	TRBV4-3	TGCGCCAGCAGCCAAGAATCCCGGACTAGCGGGAGCTACGAGCAGTACTTC	CASSQESRTSGSYEQYF
-	TRBJ2-7	-	TRBV6-6	TGTGCCAGCAGTTACTCACCCCTGACCGTGGACTACGAGCAGTACTTC	CASSYSPLTVDYEQYF
-	TRBJ2-2	TRBD1	TRBV6-6	TGTGCCAGCAGCCTACAGGGGGCCGGGGAGCTGTTTTTT	CASSLQGAGELFF
-	TRBJ2-2	TRBD1	TRBV5-1	TGCGCCAGCAGCCCGACAGGGGAGAGCCCGAACACCGGGGAGCTGTTTTTT	CASSPTGESPNTGELFF
-	TRBJ2-7	-	TRBV7-9	TGTGCCAGCAGCTTTGGGAGCTACGAGCAGTACTTC	CASSFGSYEQYF
-	TRBJ1-2	TRBD1	TRBV13	TGTGCCAGCGGTACAGGGGGTAACTATGGCTACACCTTC	CASGTGGNYGYTF
-	TRBJ2-7	-	TRBV29-1	TGCAGCGTTGAAGATCCCGCAGGGAAGGGGCAGTACTTC	CSVEDPAGKGQYF
-	TRBJ2-7	TRBD1	TRBV5-6	TGTGCCAGCAGCCAGGGGGCCTCCTACGAGCAGTACTTC	CASSQGASYEQYF
-	TRBJ2-7	TRBD1	TRBV13	TGTGCCAGCAGCTCCGGACAGGGAGCCTACGAGCAGTACTTC	CASSSGQGAYEQYF